This is a list of T cell receptor beta chains from one sample in a study of blood T cell repertoires in COVID-19. The assay was immunoSEQ multiplex PCR, and TCRdb's table has in-frame clones only and misses some. Among around 280,000 clones listed, around 86% were seen once. Input material: peripheral blood. The receptor set was obtained from a woman in her thirties who had recovered from COVID-19. Each CDR3 is given with its conserved first and last residue. D genes are given only for firm matches. The size of a clone is reported for some rows only, either as once, few or many, or as a class for expanded clones.

abundance: -
len: 14
d_gene: -
j_gene: TRBJ2-2
v_gene: TRBV5-1
CDR3nt: TGCGCCAGCAGCTTGGACCGGTTCGACGGGGAGCTGTTTTTT
CDR3aa: CASSLDRFDGELFF

abundance: -
len: 16
d_gene: TRBD1
j_gene: TRBJ1-2
v_gene: TRBV7-9
CDR3nt: TGTGCCAGCACCCTAATCGGGACAGCCCTATTCTCTGGCTACACCTTC
CDR3aa: CASTLIGTALFSGYTF

abundance: -
len: 13
d_gene: TRBD1
j_gene: TRBJ1-4
v_gene: TRBV19
CDR3nt: TGTGCCAGTAGACAGGGGCCTAATGAAAAACTGTTTTTT
CDR3aa: CASRQGPNEKLFF

abundance: once
len: 18
d_gene: -
j_gene: TRBJ1-1
v_gene: TRBV19
CDR3nt: TGTGCCAGTAGTATAAAAGCGGGACGGGGTCTGGGGAACACTGAAGCTTTCTTT
CDR3aa: CASSIKAGRGLGNTEAFF

abundance: -
len: 16
d_gene: TRBD1
j_gene: TRBJ2-1
v_gene: TRBV4-3
CDR3nt: TGCGCCAGCAGCCAGTCTGGGACAGGGGAATGGAGTGAGCAGTTCTTC
CDR3aa: CASSQSGTGEWSEQFF

abundance: -
len: 13
d_gene: -
j_gene: TRBJ1-2
v_gene: TRBV14
CDR3nt: TGTGCCAGCAGCCAAGATCCGCGGGGAGGCTACACCTTC
CDR3aa: CASSQDPRGGYTF

abundance: -
len: 11
d_gene: -
j_gene: TRBJ2-7
v_gene: TRBV2
CDR3nt: TGTGCCAGCAGTGGGTGGGAGGCACAGTACTTC
CDR3aa: CASSGWEAQYF

abundance: -
len: 15
d_gene: -
j_gene: TRBJ1-5
v_gene: TRBV28
CDR3nt: TGTGCCAGCAGTCTCGGGACAATTAGCAATCAGCCCCAGCATTTT
CDR3aa: CASSLGTISNQPQHF

abundance: -
len: 17
d_gene: -
j_gene: TRBJ1-1
v_gene: TRBV25-1
CDR3nt: TGTGCCAGCAGTGAATTCCTGGACAGTGGACTCGTGGCTGAAGCTTTCTTT
CDR3aa: CASSEFLDSGLVAEAFF

abundance: -
len: 11
d_gene: -
j_gene: TRBJ1-1
v_gene: TRBV2
CDR3nt: TGTGCCAGCATCATACTTGCGGAAGCTTTCTTT
CDR3aa: CASIILAEAFF

abundance: -
len: 12
d_gene: TRBD1
j_gene: TRBJ1-1
v_gene: TRBV29-1
CDR3nt: TGCAGCGCGGACAGGGTGAACACTGAAGCTTTCTTT
CDR3aa: CSADRVNTEAFF

abundance: -
len: 15
d_gene: -
j_gene: TRBJ2-1
v_gene: TRBV9
CDR3nt: TGTGCCAGCAGCGTCCGGACTGGCTCCTACAATGAGCAGTTCTTC
CDR3aa: CASSVRTGSYNEQFF

abundance: once
len: 12
d_gene: -
j_gene: TRBJ1-5
v_gene: TRBV12-3/TRBV12-4
CDR3nt: TGTGCCAGCAGTTTCCTTGATCAGCCCCAGCATTTT
CDR3aa: CASSFLDQPQHF

abundance: -
len: 15
d_gene: TRBD1
j_gene: TRBJ1-6
v_gene: TRBV6-5
CDR3nt: TGTGCCAGCAGACCAGGGGGCGTGGATAATTCACCCCTCCACTTT
CDR3aa: CASRPGGVDNSPLHF

abundance: -
len: 13
d_gene: -
j_gene: TRBJ1-1
v_gene: TRBV2
CDR3nt: TGTGCCAGTGCCGTGACAGATAACACTGAAGCTTTCTTT
CDR3aa: CASAVTDNTEAFF

abundance: -
len: 13
d_gene: TRBD1
j_gene: TRBJ1-5
v_gene: TRBV5-4
CDR3nt: TGTGCCAGCAGCGTGGACAGGGATCAGCCCCAGCATTTT
CDR3aa: CASSVDRDQPQHF

abundance: -
len: 16
d_gene: -
j_gene: TRBJ2-3
v_gene: TRBV5-4
CDR3nt: TGTGCCAGCAGCTTGGGTGCCGGGAGAGGCACAGATACGCAGTATTTT
CDR3aa: CASSLGAGRGTDTQYF

abundance: few
len: 15
d_gene: TRBD1
j_gene: TRBJ1-1
v_gene: TRBV2
CDR3nt: TGTGCCAGCAGTAAGAGGACAGGGGGGAACACTGAAGCTTTCTTT
CDR3aa: CASSKRTGGNTEAFF

abundance: -
len: 13
d_gene: TRBD1
j_gene: TRBJ1-2
v_gene: TRBV5-4
CDR3nt: TGTGCCAGCAGCTTGGACAGGGGGTATGGCTACACCTTC
CDR3aa: CASSLDRGYGYTF

abundance: -
len: 15
d_gene: TRBD1
j_gene: TRBJ2-3
v_gene: TRBV5-4
CDR3nt: TGTGCCAGCAGCTTAGGGACAGGGAACGCAGATACGCAGTATTTT
CDR3aa: CASSLGTGNADTQYF

abundance: -
len: 14
d_gene: -
j_gene: TRBJ2-5
v_gene: TRBV6-1
CDR3nt: TGTGCCAGCAGTGAGCGGTCTAGCGTAGAGACCCAGTACTTC
CDR3aa: CASSERSSVETQYF

abundance: -
len: 14
d_gene: -
j_gene: TRBJ1-1
v_gene: TRBV6-5
CDR3nt: TGTGCCAGCAGTTCCCCTTCGATACGAGGGAAAGCTTTCTTT
CDR3aa: CASSSPSIRGKAFF

abundance: few
len: 15
d_gene: TRBD1
j_gene: TRBJ1-1
v_gene: TRBV6-5
CDR3nt: TGTGCCAGCAGTTACCCGGGACAGGGACTGTCTGAAGCTTTCTTT
CDR3aa: CASSYPGQGLSEAFF

abundance: once
len: 16
d_gene: TRBD2
j_gene: TRBJ2-1
v_gene: TRBV27
CDR3nt: TGTGCCAGCAGTCCGACACTAGCGGGGGGGCCAAATGAGCAGTTCTTC
CDR3aa: CASSPTLAGGPNEQFF

abundance: -
len: 12
d_gene: TRBD1
j_gene: TRBJ1-1
v_gene: TRBV12-3/TRBV12-4
CDR3nt: TGTGCCAGCAGTGGGACAGACGAAGAAGCTTTCTTT
CDR3aa: CASSGTDEEAFF

abundance: -
len: 15
d_gene: -
j_gene: TRBJ1-4
v_gene: TRBV3-1/TRBV3-2
CDR3nt: TGTGCCAGCAGCCAAAGGACAGAGTTTGATGAAAAACTGTTTTTT
CDR3aa: CASSQRTEFDEKLFF

abundance: -
len: 13
d_gene: -
j_gene: TRBJ2-5
v_gene: TRBV3-1/TRBV3-2
CDR3nt: TGTGCCAGCAGCTCTATCGCGATTGAGACCCAGTACTTC
CDR3aa: CASSSIAIETQYF

abundance: -
len: 14
d_gene: TRBD1
j_gene: TRBJ2-1
v_gene: TRBV19
CDR3nt: TGTGCCAGTAGTACAAGGACAGGTTCTGATGAGCAGTTCTTC
CDR3aa: CASSTRTGSDEQFF

abundance: once
len: 17
d_gene: -
j_gene: TRBJ1-1
v_gene: TRBV28
CDR3nt: TGTGCCAGCTCGTCCCCGGGGGGCGCCTACGAGGGCACTGAAGCTTTCTTT
CDR3aa: CASSSPGGAYEGTEAFF

abundance: once
len: 14
d_gene: -
j_gene: TRBJ1-2
v_gene: TRBV24-1
CDR3nt: TGTGCCACCAGTGATGGCGGGACGGGCTATGGCTACACCTTC
CDR3aa: CATSDGGTGYGYTF

abundance: once
len: 16
d_gene: -
j_gene: TRBJ1-5
v_gene: TRBV6-1
CDR3nt: TGTGCCAGCAGCGAATGGAGGACGGATAGCAATCAGCCCCAGCATTTT
CDR3aa: CASSEWRTDSNQPQHF

abundance: -
len: 13
d_gene: TRBD1
j_gene: TRBJ1-2
v_gene: TRBV5-4
CDR3nt: TGTGCCAGCAGCCTGGACAGGAACTATGGCTACACCTTC
CDR3aa: CASSLDRNYGYTF

abundance: -
len: 14
d_gene: -
j_gene: TRBJ1-1
v_gene: TRBV3-1/TRBV3-2
CDR3nt: TGTGCCAGCAACCCCGGGACTTCCCACACTGAAGCTTTCTTT
CDR3aa: CASNPGTSHTEAFF

abundance: -
len: 17
d_gene: -
j_gene: TRBJ1-1
v_gene: TRBV7-3
CDR3nt: TGTGCCAGCAGCTTAGCCACAAACAGGAGAATGAACACTGAAGCTTTCTTT
CDR3aa: CASSLATNRRMNTEAFF

abundance: -
len: 13
d_gene: -
j_gene: TRBJ1-2
v_gene: TRBV6-5
CDR3nt: TGTGCCAGCAACCGGGTCCGGATTTATGGCTACACCTTC
CDR3aa: CASNRVRIYGYTF

abundance: -
len: 14
d_gene: -
j_gene: TRBJ2-3
v_gene: TRBV29-1
CDR3nt: TGCAGCGTTGGCCGTGGCGGGATCACAGATACGCAGTATTTT
CDR3aa: CSVGRGGITDTQYF

abundance: -
len: 13
d_gene: -
j_gene: TRBJ1-1
v_gene: TRBV28
CDR3nt: TGTGCCAGCATTTTTGCGGCAGGGACTGAAGCTTTCTTT
CDR3aa: CASIFAAGTEAFF

abundance: -
len: 16
d_gene: TRBD1
j_gene: TRBJ2-7
v_gene: TRBV10-3
CDR3nt: TGTGCCATCAGTGAGTCGTGGCCGGGACAGGGTGACGAGCAGTACTTC
CDR3aa: CAISESWPGQGDEQYF

abundance: -
len: 14
d_gene: -
j_gene: TRBJ2-1
v_gene: TRBV7-3
CDR3nt: TGTGCCAGCAGCTTAGCGTTCTCCTACAATGAGCAGTTCTTC
CDR3aa: CASSLAFSYNEQFF

abundance: few
len: 14
d_gene: -
j_gene: TRBJ2-7
v_gene: TRBV7-9
CDR3nt: TGTGCCAGCAGCTTAGATCAGGGGTCCTACGAGCAGTACTTC
CDR3aa: CASSLDQGSYEQYF

abundance: -
len: 15
d_gene: TRBD1
j_gene: TRBJ2-3
v_gene: TRBV27
CDR3nt: TGTGCCAGCAGGTACAGGGGCATGGATGCAGATACGCAGTATTTT
CDR3aa: CASRYRGMDADTQYF

abundance: -
len: 17
d_gene: -
j_gene: TRBJ1-6
v_gene: TRBV27
CDR3nt: TGTGCCAGCAGTTTAGATGCCTTGGCGGCCTATAATTCACCCCTCCACTTT
CDR3aa: CASSLDALAAYNSPLHF

abundance: -
len: 17
d_gene: TRBD2
j_gene: TRBJ2-7
v_gene: TRBV19
CDR3nt: TGTGCCAGTAGTATCGGGACTAGCGGGATCTTCCCTCACGAGCAGTACTTC
CDR3aa: CASSIGTSGIFPHEQYF

abundance: -
len: 15
d_gene: TRBD1
j_gene: TRBJ1-2
v_gene: TRBV5-1
CDR3nt: TGCGCCAGCAGCTGGAGACAGGGACCCAACTATGGCTACACCTTC
CDR3aa: CASSWRQGPNYGYTF

abundance: -
len: 13
d_gene: -
j_gene: TRBJ2-7
v_gene: TRBV5-5
CDR3nt: TGTGCCAGCAGCCCGGGACTCGGCTACGAGCAGTACTTC
CDR3aa: CASSPGLGYEQYF

abundance: -
len: 14
d_gene: -
j_gene: TRBJ1-6
v_gene: TRBV28
CDR3nt: TGTGCCAGCAGGGGGACACTTAATAATTCACCCCTCCACTTT
CDR3aa: CASRGTLNNSPLHF

abundance: once
len: 18
d_gene: TRBD2
j_gene: TRBJ2-1
v_gene: TRBV24-1
CDR3nt: TGTGCCACCAGTGATTTGCGGACTAGCGGGAGTTCCTACAATGAGCAGTTCTTC
CDR3aa: CATSDLRTSGSSYNEQFF

abundance: few
len: 15
d_gene: TRBD1
j_gene: TRBJ2-7
v_gene: TRBV14
CDR3nt: TGTGCCAGCAGCAACCGAGGACAGGGGGCCTACGAGCAGTACTTC
CDR3aa: CASSNRGQGAYEQYF

abundance: -
len: 14
d_gene: TRBD1
j_gene: TRBJ2-7
v_gene: TRBV7-9
CDR3nt: TGTGCCAGCACTTCGGACAGGAACTACTACGAGCAGTACTTC
CDR3aa: CASTSDRNYYEQYF

abundance: -
len: 16
d_gene: -
j_gene: TRBJ1-1
v_gene: TRBV4-1
CDR3nt: TGCGCCAGCAGCCAAGTGTCGGGCAGGGGAATTACTGAAGCTTTCTTT
CDR3aa: CASSQVSGRGITEAFF

abundance: -
len: 13
d_gene: -
j_gene: TRBJ2-3
v_gene: TRBV27
CDR3nt: TGTGCCAGCAGTTTATCACACACAGATACGCAGTATTTT
CDR3aa: CASSLSHTDTQYF